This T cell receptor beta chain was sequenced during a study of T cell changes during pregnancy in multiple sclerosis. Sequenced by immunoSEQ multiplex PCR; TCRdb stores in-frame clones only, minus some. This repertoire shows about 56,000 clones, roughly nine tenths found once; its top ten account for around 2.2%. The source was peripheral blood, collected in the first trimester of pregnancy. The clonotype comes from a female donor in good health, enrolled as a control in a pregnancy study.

The CDR3 loop is CAWSVGSGGTSTDTQYF. Written as DNA, the CDR3 is TGTGCCTGGAGTGTAGGTAGCGGGGGCACTAGCACAGATACGCAGTATTTT. The chain couples TRBV30 to TRBJ2-3; 9 nucleotides agree with TRBD2. Germline V CDR1 and CDR2: GTSNPN, SVGIG (reference sequence). The V and J ends lost 0 bases and 0 bases, in that order; junction bases with no gene match: 7. The CDR3 extends over 17 amino acids.